The rows below give T cell receptor beta chains drawn from one sample of a study of shared clonotypes between healthy human individuals. The method was immunoSEQ multiplex PCR; TCRdb's version includes in-frame clones alone and lacks a portion of them. This table has about 1,900,000 clones, approximately 94% appearing once. Sequenced input: naive CD8+ T cells sorted from blood. These receptors came from a man aged 18 to 29 in good health. Both conserved end residues are part of each CDR3. The D gene is left open where the match is weak. Rows may omit the clone size; those that give it use once, few, many or a size class.

clone_size	j_call	v_call	d_call	cdr3_aa	cdr3_nt
.	TRBJ2-7	TRBV11-2	TRBD2	CASSTGTSAFYEQYF	TGTGCCAGCAGCACAGGGACTAGCGCCTTCTACGAGCAGTACTTC
.	TRBJ2-7	TRBV11-1	TRBD1	CASSKGAYEQYF	TGTGCCAGCAGCAAGGGGGCTTACGAGCAGTACTTC
.	TRBJ2-5	TRBV5-6	.	CASSLVGDVETQYF	TGTGCCAGCAGCTTGGTAGGGGACGTGGAGACCCAGTACTTC
.	TRBJ2-3	TRBV9	.	CASSVMRVGVPDTQYF	TGTGCCAGCAGCGTAATGAGGGTGGGGGTACCAGATACGCAGTATTTT
.	TRBJ1-2	TRBV5-6	.	CASSLIAGNDGYTF	TGTGCCAGCAGCTTGATAGCAGGGAATGATGGCTACACCTTC
.	TRBJ2-7	TRBV4-1	.	CASSLGAVLGQYF	TGTGCCAGCAGCTTAGGAGCGGTATTGGGGCAGTACTTC
.	TRBJ1-1	TRBV11-2	.	CASSLFEVVVIGAGGEAFF	TGTGCCAGCAGCTTATTTGAAGTTGTCGTGATCGGGGCAGGTGGAGAAGCTTTCTTT
.	TRBJ2-1	TRBV18	TRBD2	CASSSLAGVGNEQFF	TGTGCCAGCTCATCTCTAGCGGGAGTGGGAAATGAGCAGTTCTTC
.	TRBJ2-3	TRBV11-2	.	CATEGPKSDTQYF	TGTGCCACCGAGGGGCCCAAGTCAGATACGCAGTATTTT
.	TRBJ2-7	TRBV19	.	CASSGLSGGEQYF	TGTGCCAGTTCGGGACTGTCCGGGGGCGAGCAGTACTTC
.	TRBJ2-2	TRBV4-3	TRBD1	CASSQEGRDSSTGELFF	TGCGCCAGCAGCCAGGAAGGTCGGGACAGCTCTACCGGGGAGCTGTTTTTT
.	TRBJ2-1	TRBV7-8	TRBD2	CASSLELADNNEQFF	TGTGCCAGCAGCTTAGAACTAGCGGACAACAATGAGCAGTTCTTC
once	TRBJ1-2	TRBV4-1	.	CASSLRTAGNGYTF	TGCGCCAGCAGCCTTCGCACGGCAGGAAATGGCTACACCTTC
.	TRBJ2-2	TRBV28	.	CASSPTGESGELFF	TGTGCCAGCAGTCCAACCGGGGAGTCCGGGGAGCTGTTTTTT
.	TRBJ2-3	TRBV5-6	.	CASSLFSFQSGVSQYF	TGTGCCAGCAGCTTGTTTTCCTTCCAATCGGGGGTATCGCAGTATTTT
.	TRBJ2-3	TRBV7-2	.	CASSLVGNTDTQYF	TGTGCCAGCAGCTTAGTCGGCAACACAGATACGCAGTATTTT
.	TRBJ1-4	TRBV6-1	.	CASSEDSGGNEKLFF	TGTGCCAGCAGTGAAGACAGTGGAGGTAATGAAAAACTGTTTTTT
once	TRBJ2-3	TRBV2	.	CASIAPTSTDTQYF	TGTGCCAGCATAGCCCCAACCAGCACAGATACGCAGTATTTT
.	TRBJ2-7	TRBV15	.	CATSRNLGSPATYEQYF	TGTGCCACCAGCAGAAACCTAGGGTCCCCGGCTACCTACGAGCAGTACTTC
.	TRBJ2-1	TRBV4-1	.	CASSHRKSGVRNEQFF	TGCGCCAGCAGCCATCGAAAAAGTGGGGTTCGCAATGAGCAGTTCTTC
.	TRBJ2-7	TRBV2	TRBD1	CASSEGTGDYEQYF	TGTGCCAGCAGTGAAGGGACAGGCGACTACGAGCAGTACTTC
.	TRBJ2-7	TRBV27	TRBD2	CASSKAPLAAYEQYF	TGTGCCAGCAGTAAAGCCCCCCTAGCGGCCTACGAGCAGTACTTC
.	TRBJ1-2	TRBV13	TRBD1	CASSLITGVGGYTF	TGTGCCAGCAGCTTAATCACAGGGGTGGGCGGCTACACCTTC
.	TRBJ2-7	TRBV27	.	CASSFNGEVYEQYF	TGTGCCAGCAGCTTTAACGGGGAGGTGTACGAGCAGTACTTC
.	TRBJ2-5	TRBV5-6	.	CASRDTYQETQYF	TGTGCCAGCCGAGACACCTACCAAGAGACCCAGTACTTC
.	TRBJ1-1	TRBV9	.	CASSAALGNTEAFF	TGTGCCAGCAGCGCCGCTCTTGGCAACACTGAAGCTTTCTTT
.	TRBJ2-7	TRBV28	.	CASRSQGGDHEQYF	TGTGCCAGCAGGTCACAGGGAGGGGATCACGAGCAGTACTTC
.	TRBJ2-7	TRBV4-3	TRBD2	CASSQGLANYEQYF	TGCGCCAGCAGCCAGGGACTAGCTAACTACGAGCAGTACTTC
.	TRBJ1-1	TRBV10-1	.	CASSGGHYTEAFF	TGCGCCAGCAGTGGGGGGCATTATACTGAAGCTTTCTTT
.	TRBJ2-5	TRBV6-1	.	CASSDRMAGQETQYF	TGTGCCAGCAGTGACAGAATGGCCGGCCAAGAGACCCAGTACTTC
.	TRBJ2-3	TRBV7-9	.	CASSLVPGTDTQYF	TGTGCCAGCAGCTTAGTTCCGGGCACAGATACGCAGTATTTT
.	TRBJ2-5	TRBV11-2	.	CASSFSGTLRQETQYF	TGTGCCAGCAGCTTCTCCGGGACATTGCGTCAAGAGACCCAGTACTTC
.	TRBJ1-1	TRBV27	.	CASTRKANTEAFF	TGTGCCAGCACACGGAAGGCGAACACTGAAGCTTTCTTT
.	TRBJ2-1	TRBV5-1	.	CASSLEGAGSYNEQFF	TGCGCCAGCAGCTTGGAAGGAGCGGGCTCCTACAATGAGCAGTTCTTC
.	TRBJ2-7	TRBV7-9	.	CASSSYGDEQYF	TGTGCCAGCAGCTCTTATGGCGACGAGCAGTACTTC
.	TRBJ2-7	TRBV21-1	.	CAHAQGISYEQYF	TGTGCCCATGCACAGGGCATTTCCTACGAGCAGTACTTC
once	TRBJ2-7	TRBV5-6	.	CASSTQQGREQYF	TGTGCCAGCAGCACTCAACAGGGGAGGGAGCAGTACTTC
.	TRBJ2-7	TRBV5-5	.	CASSPRRDEQYF	TGTGCCAGCAGCCCCAGACGGGACGAGCAGTACTTC
.	TRBJ2-1	TRBV9	.	CASSVFLGSQGEQFF	TGTGCCAGCAGCGTATTTCTGGGCTCTCAGGGTGAGCAGTTCTTC
.	TRBJ1-3	TRBV13	TRBD1	CASSPTGSGNTIYF	TGTGCCAGCAGCCCGACAGGGTCTGGAAACACCATATATTTT
.	TRBJ2-1	TRBV5-1	.	CASSFEWGLNNEQFF	TGCGCCAGCAGCTTCGAGTGGGGACTTAACAATGAGCAGTTCTTC
.	TRBJ2-7	TRBV28	.	CASSSPGNEQYF	TGTGCCAGCAGTTCGCCAGGGAACGAGCAGTACTTC
.	TRBJ1-1	TRBV4-1	TRBD1	CASSQVGTGAMNTEAFF	TGCGCCAGCAGCCAAGTAGGGACAGGGGCAATGAACACTGAAGCTTTCTTT
.	TRBJ2-7	TRBV29-1	.	CSVYGSRNSYEQYF	TGCAGCGTCTACGGGAGTAGAAACTCCTACGAGCAGTACTTC
once	TRBJ2-7	TRBV27	TRBD1	CASSGWTGVSYEQYF	TGTGCCAGCAGTGGGTGGACAGGGGTCTCCTACGAGCAGTACTTC
once	TRBJ1-2	TRBV19	.	CASSTQQWAYSGYTF	TGTGCCAGTAGTACACAACAGTGGGCGTACTCTGGCTACACCTTC
.	TRBJ2-1	TRBV9	.	CASSTLTLTSYNEQFF	TGTGCCAGCAGCACCCTGACTCTTACCTCCTACAATGAGCAGTTCTTC
.	TRBJ2-7	TRBV11-2	.	CASSFDPRVHSYEQYF	TGTGCCAGCAGCTTCGACCCCCGCGTACACTCCTACGAGCAGTACTTC
.	TRBJ1-6	TRBV28	.	CASSSGLDSPLHF	TGTGCCAGCAGTAGTGGGTTGGATTCACCCCTCCACTTT
.	TRBJ2-5	TRBV6-5	.	CASSYAHLGAQETQYF	TGTGCCAGCAGTTACGCCCATTTGGGCGCCCAAGAGACCCAGTACTTC
.	TRBJ2-7	TRBV5-6	TRBD2	CASSPPGLAGGYEQYF	TGTGCCAGCAGCCCCCCGGGACTAGCGGGAGGATACGAGCAGTACTTC
.	TRBJ1-4	TRBV4-3	.	CASSQADETTNEKLFF	TGCGCCAGCAGCCAAGCCGACGAAACAACTAATGAAAAACTGTTTTTT
.	TRBJ2-2	TRBV4-1	TRBD2	CASSERLAQNTGELFF	TGCGCCAGCAGCGAGCGACTAGCGCAGAACACCGGGGAGCTGTTTTTT
.	TRBJ2-2	TRBV5-3	TRBD2	CARSLVPRGLAGGWTGELFF	TGTGCCAGAAGTCTGGTACCCCGGGGACTAGCGGGGGGTTGGACCGGGGAGCTGTTTTTT
.	TRBJ1-4	TRBV7-8	TRBD1	CASSLQGGNEKLFF	TGTGCCAGCAGTCTCCAGGGGGGTAATGAAAAACTGTTTTTT
.	TRBJ2-2	TRBV4-1	.	CASRYNPESGELFF	TGCGCCAGCAGGTACAACCCCGAGTCCGGGGAGCTGTTTTTT
.	TRBJ2-1	TRBV7-6	.	CASSFNAPQFRRDLGWEQFF	TGTGCCAGCAGCTTTAACGCCCCCCAATTTAGGCGGGACCTGGGGTGGGAGCAGTTCTTC